This T cell receptor beta chain stems from a study of T cells in Graves' hyperthyroidism and ophthalmopathy. Looking at the study overall: Peripheral blood was collected at initial diagnosis, before any treatment.

After removal of 4 bases from V and 4 bases from J, the junction contained 7 bases not matched to a gene. The V gene's germline CDR1 is GTSNPN and CDR2 SVGIG (reference sequence). CDR3 length equals 15 residues. Patients were excluded for uncontrolled infection, other autoimmune disease, pregnancy or lactation. Thyroid ultrasound, orbital computed tomography, clinical symptoms, and serum thyroxine and TRAb underpinned diagnoses. Authors of the study amplified TCR beta CDR3 regions from RNA transcripts. With the HTBI primer set, the TCR CDR3 went through a first round of RT-PCR. TCRdb analysed the multiplex PCR reads with MiXCR anew, one entry per CDR3 protein. The data show 600,000 to 900,000 distinct CDR3 sequences, with around 15% seen just once and approximately 8.4% held by the top ten. Broader study findings: Blood held most thyroid clonotypes expanded above 0.001 frequency.

Regarding this clonotype: Its target is not known.

This TCR was sampled from a man aged 18 to 30 with Graves' hyperthyroidism. Material: blood. This rearrangement joins TRBV30 to TRBJ2-2; 9 bases map to TRBD1. CDR3: CAWIDGTGPTGELFF. CDR3 DNA: TGTGCCTGGATCGACGGGACAGGGCCCACCGGGGAGCTGTTTTTT.